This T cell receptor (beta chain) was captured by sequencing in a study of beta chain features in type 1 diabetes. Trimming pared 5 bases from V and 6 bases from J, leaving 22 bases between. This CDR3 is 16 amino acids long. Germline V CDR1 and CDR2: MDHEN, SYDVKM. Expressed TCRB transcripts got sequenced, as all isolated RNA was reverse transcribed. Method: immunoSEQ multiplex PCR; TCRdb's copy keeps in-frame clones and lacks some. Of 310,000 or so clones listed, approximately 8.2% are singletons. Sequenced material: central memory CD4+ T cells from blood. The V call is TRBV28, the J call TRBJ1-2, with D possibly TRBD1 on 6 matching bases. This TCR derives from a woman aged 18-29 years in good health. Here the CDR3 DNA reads TGTGCCAGCAGTACCCTGAGACAGGATGGGTCGGATGGCTACACCTTC. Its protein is CASSTLRQDGSDGYTF.